This T cell receptor (beta chain) is drawn from a study of blood T cell repertoires in COVID-19. Study as a whole: T cells, B-cell-depleted T cells, or PBMCs provided the cDNA or gDNA that served as material.

Germline-derived CDR1 and CDR2 are MNHEY and SVGEGT. Trimming pared 2 bases from V and 7 bases from J, leaving 17 bases between. CDR3 length equals 15 residues. TCRdb's table, derived via immunoSEQ multiplex PCR, lists solely in-frame clones and lacks some. The data show some 240,000 clones, more than 75% seen once. Recruitment covered about two dozen US areas and drew participants whose ages spanned 18 to 89 years. Each participant's cohort was designated according to participant-reported clinical history. The chain combines TRBV6-2 or TRBV6-3 with TRBJ2-5; D possibly corresponds to TRBD2 (7 bases). Sequencing was performed on PBMCs or T cells enriched from blood (not recorded which). This sequence was found in a woman aged 40 to 49 with acute COVID-19. The CDR3 DNA is TGTGCCAGCAGTTACGGGCGGGGGCTCGATCGGACCCAGTACTTC. Residues: CASSYGRGLDRTQYF.